These T cell receptor beta chains were read from a single sample in a study of blood T cell repertoires in COVID-19. The repertoire was sequenced with immunoSEQ multiplex PCR; TCRdb's copy has only in-frame clones and lacks some. The repertoire has 75,000 to 95,000 clones, around 85% of them found once; the top ten carry around 18%. The sequenced material came from peripheral blood. The receptors were sampled from a woman aged 55-69 years with COVID-19, enrolled during active disease. The CDR3 runs from the conserved cysteine through the conserved F or W. Fields, in order: clone size, J gene, D gene, V gene, CDR3 protein, CDR3 DNA. A D gene is named only where the DNA matches it firmly. Not all rows give a size; the values are once, few, many and, for expanded clones, a class.

-,TRBJ1-3,-,TRBV18,CASSPPRGIGNTIYF,TGTGCCAGCTCACCACCAAGGGGCATTGGAAACACCATATATTTT
-,TRBJ1-2,TRBD1,TRBV5-6,CASSSPTRQGARGYTF,TGTGCCAGCAGTTCACCGACCCGACAGGGGGCGCGGGGCTACACCTTC
few,TRBJ1-1,TRBD1,TRBV28,CASRTGGTEAFF,TGTGCCAGCAGAACAGGGGGCACTGAAGCTTTCTTT
-,TRBJ2-6,TRBD1,TRBV5-6,CASINRGKPPVGANVLTF,TGTGCCAGCATCAACAGGGGAAAGCCCCCTGTTGGGGCCAACGTCCTGACTTTC
-,TRBJ1-1,TRBD1,TRBV9,CASSPQGGTGLNTEAFF,TGTGCCAGCAGCCCCCAGGGGGGTACGGGGCTGAACACTGAAGCTTTCTTT
once,TRBJ1-4,TRBD1,TRBV28,CASSLSGTGEGKLFF,TGTGCCAGCAGTTTATCTGGGACAGGGGAGGGAAAACTGTTTTTT
-,TRBJ1-2,TRBD1,TRBV10-1,CASRTGAPNYGYTF,TGCGCCAGCAGAACAGGGGCTCCTAACTATGGCTACACCTTC
-,TRBJ2-7,-,TRBV18,CASSQGLGSYEQYF,TGTGCCAGCTCACAGGGACTCGGATCCTACGAGCAGTACTTC
-,TRBJ1-4,TRBD1,TRBV2,CENPGQGGEKLFF,TGTGAAAATCCGGGACAGGGCGGTGAAAAACTGTTTTTT
-,TRBJ1-3,-,TRBV2,CASSGTKGNTIYF,TGTGCCAGCAGCGGTACTAAGGGAAACACCATATATTTT
-,TRBJ2-1,TRBD2,TRBV9,CASSAHGLAGGYNEQFF,TGTGCCAGCAGCGCCCATGGACTAGCGGGGGGTTACAATGAGCAGTTCTTC
once,TRBJ1-2,TRBD1,TRBV18,CASSPGTGAVGYGYTF,TGTGCCAGCTCACCTGGGACAGGGGCCGTCGGCTATGGCTACACCTTC
-,TRBJ1-1,TRBD1,TRBV6-5,CASSIQGVTEAFF,TGTGCCAGCAGTATACAGGGGGTGACTGAAGCTTTCTTT
-,TRBJ2-1,TRBD2,TRBV29-1,CSVVGRHNEQFF,TGCAGCGTAGTCGGGAGGCACAATGAGCAGTTCTTC
-,TRBJ2-1,TRBD1,TRBV4-3,CASSQRGAGTGTNEQFF,TGCGCCAGCAGCCAAAGGGGTGCCGGGACAGGGACCAATGAGCAGTTCTTC
-,TRBJ2-5,TRBD2,TRBV4-2,CASSQDVKRASGGGETQYF,TGTGCCAGCAGCCAAGATGTGAAGCGGGCTAGCGGGGGGGGAGAGACCCAGTACTTC
-,TRBJ1-2,-,TRBV30,CAWRAPRGRGHYGYTF,TGTGCCTGGAGAGCCCCTAGGGGGAGGGGTCACTATGGCTACACCTTC
once,TRBJ2-5,-,TRBV20-1,CSASGQIETQYF,TGCAGTGCTAGTGGCCAGATAGAGACCCAGTACTTC
-,TRBJ1-1,TRBD1,TRBV30,CAGKVGGSGTEAFF,TGTGCCGGGAAAGTAGGGGGCTCTGGCACTGAAGCTTTCTTT
-,TRBJ2-7,TRBD1,TRBV13,CASRTGTGDEQYF,TGTGCCAGCAGGACCGGGACAGGGGACGAGCAGTACTTC
-,TRBJ1-5,-,TRBV7-9,CASSLAASNQPQHF,TGTGCCAGCAGCTTAGCGGCCAGCAATCAGCCCCAGCATTTT
-,TRBJ1-1,TRBD1,TRBV19,CASIGGQLNTEAFF,TGTGCCAGTATAGGGGGACAGCTGAACACTGAAGCTTTCTTT
-,TRBJ2-1,-,TRBV4-2,CASSPTHNLLNEQFF,TGTGCCAGCAGCCCGACTCACAACCTCCTGAATGAGCAGTTCTTC
-,TRBJ2-7,TRBD1,TRBV7-9,CASSFGTGGHEQYF,TGTGCCAGCAGCTTTGGAACAGGGGGCCACGAGCAGTACTTC
-,TRBJ2-7,TRBD1,TRBV10-1,CASSEGQDDYEQYF,TGCGCCAGCAGTGAGGGACAGGACGACTACGAGCAGTACTTC
-,TRBJ2-5,-,TRBV5-4,CASSLERQETQYF,TGTGCCAGCAGCTTGGAGCGGCAAGAGACCCAGTACTTC
-,TRBJ2-7,TRBD2,TRBV28,CASSRPGGDYEQYF,TGTGCCAGCAGTAGACCGGGAGGGGACTACGAGCAGTACTTC
-,TRBJ2-2,TRBD2,TRBV6-4,CARSGLQNTGELFF,TGTGCCAGATCGGGACTACAGAACACCGGGGAGCTGTTTTTT
-,TRBJ2-5,-,TRBV19,CASAREETQYF,TGTGCCAGTGCGAGAGAAGAGACCCAGTACTTC
once,TRBJ2-7,-,TRBV30,CAWKEAWSGRSYEQYF,TGTGCCTGGAAGGAGGCCTGGAGCGGGCGTTCCTACGAGCAGTACTTC
-,TRBJ1-4,-,TRBV7-6,CASSLAWAATNEKLFF,TGTGCCAGCAGCTTAGCGTGGGCAGCAACTAATGAAAAACTGTTTTTT
-,TRBJ1-5,-,TRBV5-5,CASSPNGGSNQPQHF,TGTGCCAGCAGCCCAAACGGCGGCAGCAATCAGCCCCAGCATTTT
-,TRBJ2-3,TRBD2,TRBV12-5,CASGTGTSESTDTQYF,TGTGCTAGTGGAACCGGGACTAGCGAGAGCACAGATACGCAGTATTTT
-,TRBJ1-1,-,TRBV4-2,CASSQGVDRRMNTEAFF,TGTGCCAGCAGCCAAGGAGTAGACAGACGCATGAACACTGAAGCTTTCTTT
-,TRBJ2-3,TRBD2,TRBV11-2,CASSLLSGTSGGDTQYF,TGTGCCAGCAGCTTGCTCTCCGGGACTAGCGGGGGTGATACGCAGTATTTT
-,TRBJ1-1,TRBD1,TRBV5-1,CASSGGQGLLNTEAFF,TGCGCCAGCAGCGGCGGACAGGGGCTCTTGAACACTGAAGCTTTCTTT
-,TRBJ1-1,-,TRBV29-1,CSVVRAGTEAFF,TGCAGCGTTGTGCGGGCTGGGACTGAAGCTTTCTTT
-,TRBJ1-2,-,TRBV5-4,CASSLNAANYGYTF,TGTGCCAGCAGCTTGAACGCGGCAAACTATGGCTACACCTTC
-,TRBJ2-3,TRBD2,TRBV3-1/TRBV3-2,CASSRDPLAGATDTQYF,TGTGCCAGCAGCCGGGACCCTCTAGCGGGGGCCACAGATACGCAGTATTTT
few,TRBJ2-5,-,TRBV2,CASSEGSGETQYF,TGTGCCAGCAGTGAAGGCTCCGGGGAGACCCAGTACTTC
once,TRBJ2-7,TRBD1,TRBV7-2,CASSPRQGGRGEQYF,TGTGCCAGCAGCCCTCGACAGGGGGGTCGAGGCGAGCAGTACTTC
once,TRBJ2-7,TRBD2,TRBV7-2,CASSLGAGGRYEQYF,TGTGCCAGCAGCTTAGGAGCGGGGGGCCGATACGAGCAGTACTTC
-,TRBJ1-6,TRBD1,TRBV18,CASSSTGLGNSPLHF,TGTGCCAGCTCATCGACAGGGCTTGGGAATTCACCCCTCCACTTT
-,TRBJ2-1,TRBD1,TRBV7-9,CASSSPGQLGQFF,TGTGCCAGCAGCTCACCGGGACAGTTGGGGCAGTTCTTC
-,TRBJ1-1,TRBD1,TRBV10-1,CASSGGTGGNTEAFF,TGCGCCAGCAGTGGTGGGACAGGGGGAAACACTGAAGCTTTCTTT
-,TRBJ2-7,TRBD1,TRBV27,CASSSWTGAGEQYF,TGTGCCAGCAGTTCTTGGACAGGCGCCGGGGAGCAGTACTTC
-,TRBJ1-2,-,TRBV30,CAWGPGSYTF,TGTGCCTGGGGGCCGGGGAGCTACACCTTC
-,TRBJ2-7,-,TRBV6-5,CASRNNIYEQYF,TGTGCCAGCAGAAATAATATATACGAGCAGTACTTC
once,TRBJ1-5,-,TRBV12-3/TRBV12-4,CASTGYSNQPQHF,TGTGCCAGCACCGGTTATAGCAATCAGCCCCAGCATTTT
-,TRBJ1-2,TRBD1,TRBV19,CASSRADRNNYGYTF,TGTGCCAGTAGCAGGGCGGACAGGAATAACTATGGCTACACCTTC
-,TRBJ1-1,-,TRBV7-2,CASSLQRGSGTEAFF,TGTGCCAGCAGCCTCCAAAGGGGGAGCGGCACTGAAGCTTTCTTT
-,TRBJ1-2,-,TRBV4-3,CASSQETRDRGYTF,TGCGCCAGCAGCCAAGAGACTCGAGATCGGGGCTACACCTTC
-,TRBJ1-5,-,TRBV5-1,CASSLEGHADQPQHF,TGCGCCAGCAGCTTGGAGGGACATGCGGATCAGCCCCAGCATTTT
-,TRBJ2-5,-,TRBV19,CASRGTRKETQYF,TGTGCCAGTAGAGGGACTCGTAAGGAGACCCAGTACTTC
-,TRBJ1-1,TRBD1,TRBV11-2,CASSLGTGPETAEAFF,TGTGCCAGCAGCTTAGGGACAGGCCCTGAGACGGCTGAAGCTTTCTTT
few,TRBJ1-1,TRBD1,TRBV7-8,CASSLAGTGVPEAFF,TGTGCCAGCAGCTTAGCGGGTACAGGGGTGCCTGAAGCTTTCTTT
-,TRBJ1-2,TRBD1,TRBV5-5,CASSGVTQGVPNYGYTF,TGTGCCAGCAGCGGGGTGACACAGGGGGTTCCTAACTATGGCTACACCTTC
-,TRBJ1-5,-,TRBV12-3/TRBV12-4,CASGRRGDQPQHF,TGTGCCAGCGGCCGGAGGGGAGATCAGCCCCAGCATTTT
-,TRBJ1-5,-,TRBV30,CAWSAGEVNSNQPQHF,TGTGCCTGGAGTGCCGGTGAAGTTAATAGCAATCAGCCCCAGCATTTT